This TCR beta chain was obtained from a study of regulatory T cells in long-lasting Graves disease. Study-wide results and limits: Reduced TCR diversity was observed in persistent Graves' patients versus newly diagnosed patients. Few sampled subjects may have lowered accuracy.

Time point described: newly diagnosed GD, antithyroid drugs for less than 3 months. Construction of the TCR library relied on RNA isolated from PBMCs. This clonotype was recorded a few times. The antigen remains undetermined. Combining iRepertoire HTBI primers with Arm-PCR of CDR3 regions, the authors built TCR beta libraries. TCRdb reprocessed the multiplex PCR reads with MiXCR, giving one entry per CDR3 protein. The data hold about 530,000 distinct CDR3 sequences, with 15% to 20% observed a single time. Separately, the same data were catalogued under a study of T cells in Graves' hyperthyroidism and ophthalmopathy. Turning to that study: TCR CDR3 regions were first amplified by RT-PCR with HTBI primers.

The source of this sequence is a woman in her forties or fifties with Graves disease. Source: peripheral blood mononuclear cells (PBMCs), taken at new diagnosis, from a patient treated with antithyroid drugs.

CDR3 nucleotide sequence: TGTGCCAGTAGTTTCGGGACTGAGACCGGGGAGCTGTTTTTT. Translating gives CASSFGTETGELFF. The rearrangement links TRBV19 to TRBJ2-2, with D maybe TRBD2 (6 bases). From germline, CDR1 is LNHDA and CDR2 SQIVND (reference sequence). V was pared by 5 bases and J by 5 bases, with 12 bases between. This CDR3 region has 14 residues. The whole variable domain, filled in from reference TRBV19 and TRBJ2-2, reads DGGITQSPKYLFRKEGQNVTLSCEQNLNHDAMYWYRQDPGQGLRLIYYSQIVNDFQKGDIAEGYSVSREKKESFPLTVTSAQKNPTAFYLCASSFGTETGELFFGEGSRLTVL.